The rows below give T cell receptor beta chains drawn from one sample of a study of T cell changes during pregnancy in multiple sclerosis. Profiling relied on immunoSEQ multiplex PCR, and the TCRdb table lists in-frame clones only, not all of them. The table shows about 93,000 clones, with approximately 92% occurring only once. Sequenced material: peripheral blood, taken after pregnancy. These receptors all stem from a female donor with multiple sclerosis, enrolled in a pregnancy study. The CDR3 runs from the conserved cysteine through the conserved F or W.

>TRBV18|15
CASSPRRGGQETQYF
>TRBV30|13
CAWSGGNGYEQYF
>TRBV11-2|14
CASSRDTRSYEQYF
>TRBV2|16
CASSQGLAEIQETQYF
>TRBV14|15
CASSQDRTGVDEQFF
>TRBV29-1|11
CSVRRQGAMIF
>TRBV2|12
CASSQQGAEQYF
>TRBV7-2|13
CASRTSGVETQYF
>TRBV5-1|15
CASSLAPTGADTQYF
>TRBV9|15
CASSVAGGSEQPQHF
>TRBV5-4|17
CASSEGAPSLLNYGYTF
>TRBV27|19
CASSWDRDVFQSSYNEQFF
>TRBV2|12
CARIREDSPLHF
>TRBV4-3|14
CASSPLISGYEQYF
>TRBV7-2|15
CASTATGTSGNTIYF
>TRBV6-4|15
CASRGRGRENYGYTF
>TRBV9|13
CASSVVGRAEAFF
>TRBV7-9|15
CASSFSGGAGNEQYF
>TRBV6-5|14
CASSYSAAHTEAFF
>TRBV2|14
CASKGTWLTDTQYF
>TRBV2|14
CASSEGRANIEQFF
>TRBV18|16
CASSLRQGDSGETQYF
>TRBV7-2|15
CASSLSNIGNQPQHF
>TRBV27|13
CASSLIGGGEQFF
>TRBV6-5|15
CASMKGHISYNEQFF
>TRBV2|13
CASSLAGGNTQYF
>TRBV5-6|13
CASRYAVRETQYF
>TRBV30|18
CAWKGLAGDLGYRNEQFF
>TRBV2|15
CASSRDRVATDTQYF
>TRBV5-1|18
CASSLEVAGASGANVLTF
>TRBV7-6|13
CASSPQNQETQYF
>TRBV19|15
CASSRQGAMTTEAFF
>TRBV19|16
CASSIFVGGDTYGYTF
>TRBV6-1|13
CASSRGQNTEAFF
>TRBV19|18
CASKVLGTGDTENYGYTF
>TRBV6-1|12
CASRRQGEPQHF
>TRBV6-5|16
CASSYSRTDIFYGYTF
>TRBV30|13
CAWRGTGAAEAFF
>TRBV5-8|15
CASSLQGLIRETQYF
>TRBV30|12
CAWSVGTGWHTF
>TRBV30|11
CAWSEQVEAFF
>TRBV5-1|14
CASSIQGVYTEAFF
>TRBV11-2|17
CASSLAFRERQKWEQFF
>TRBV6-5|15
CASSYSSEGRTKAFF
>TRBV4-3|13
CASSQDQGLGAFF
>TRBV2|15
CASSTTGLYTGELFF
>TRBV5-1|23
CASSLVRDRGNLYPLNSNQPQHF
>TRBV27|14
CASSSIQGNSPLHF
>TRBV12-5|13
CASGRQGVYEQYF
>TRBV27|12
CATIGAAYEQYF
>TRBV6-6|15
CASSTGDRGLIGYTF
>TRBV5-6|19
CASSFVSGGALLAKNIQYF
>TRBV7-3|13
CASRRQPNTEAFF
>TRBV6-5|13
CASSYSGVTGYTF
>TRBV19|15
CASSIWSGRKETQYF
>TRBV6-1|12
CASTRLKTEAFF
>TRBV29-1|12
CSVEEGGTEAFF